This TCR beta chain is drawn from a study of T cells in Graves' hyperthyroidism and ophthalmopathy. The study, taken as a whole, reports: Blood also carried most thyroid clonotypes expanded above 0.001. In validation, the model predicted ophthalmopathy. These predictions came a median about 6.2 months before onset.

This clonotype showed up just a few times. The antigen is unknown. One junction end does not reproduce the germline sequence, and a read error may be involved. Based on clinical symptoms, serum thyroxine and TRAb, thyroid ultrasound and orbital computed tomography, diagnoses were reached. The CDR3 sequence is 17 residues long. Germline lookup yields CDR1 MGHDK and CDR2 SYGVNS. Template material for amplifying TCR beta CDR3 regions consisted of RNA transcripts. The TCR CDR3 first-round RT-PCR relied on the HTBI primer set. From the multiplex PCR reads, TCRdb called clonotypes with MiXCR, one entry per CDR3 protein. This table has fewer than 350,000 distinct CDR3 sequences, 15% to 20% appearing once.

The receptor's source is a woman aged 35 to 49 with Graves' ophthalmopathy. The genes are TRBV25-1 and TRBJ1-2; the D gene is possibly TRBD1 (5 bases). Material: blood. CDR3 DNA sequence: TGTGCCAGCAGTGGAGCGGGGCAGGTCCTCTCCAACTATGGCTACATCTTC. Amino acids: CASSGAGQVLSNYGYIF.